The rows below give T cell receptor beta chains drawn from one sample of a study of blood T cell repertoires in COVID-19. The repertoire was sequenced with immunoSEQ multiplex PCR; TCRdb's copy has only in-frame clones and lacks some. The data contain about 310,000 clones, around 90% of them singletons. Sequences were obtained from peripheral blood. Receptor source: a woman aged 40 to 49 with COVID-19, enrolled during active disease. Each CDR3 is given with its conserved first and last residue. Each record gives: CDR3 DNA, CDR3 protein, V gene, D gene, clone size, J gene. The D gene is left open where the match is weak. Size is stated for part of the rows, as once, few or many counts, or as a class when the clone is expanded.

CDR3 DNA: TGTGCCAGCAGCTTGGACATCTCGGGACAGGGAAAGGATACGCAGTATTTT
CDR3 protein: CASSLDISGQGKDTQYF
V gene: TRBV5-6
D gene: TRBD1
clone size: NA
J gene: TRBJ2-3

CDR3 DNA: TGTGCCAGCAGCCAAGATGGTTCGTCAGGCACAGATACGCAGTATTTT
CDR3 protein: CASSQDGSSGTDTQYF
V gene: TRBV4-2
D gene: NA
clone size: NA
J gene: TRBJ2-3

CDR3 DNA: TGTGCCAGCAGTGAAGGAGAGGGATTAAACGGCTACACCTTC
CDR3 protein: CASSEGEGLNGYTF
V gene: TRBV6-1
D gene: NA
clone size: NA
J gene: TRBJ1-2

CDR3 DNA: TGCAGTGTTGACAGTGAATACGAGCAGTACTTC
CDR3 protein: CSVDSEYEQYF
V gene: TRBV20-1
D gene: NA
clone size: NA
J gene: TRBJ2-7

CDR3 DNA: TGTGCCAGCAGCTTCCGGAGCTCTGGGGCCAACGTCCTGACTTTC
CDR3 protein: CASSFRSSGANVLTF
V gene: TRBV7-9
D gene: NA
clone size: once
J gene: TRBJ2-6

CDR3 DNA: TGTGCCAGCTCACCACCCACGGGGACAGATACGCAGTATTTT
CDR3 protein: CASSPPTGTDTQYF
V gene: TRBV18
D gene: NA
clone size: NA
J gene: TRBJ2-3

CDR3 DNA: TGTGCCAGCAGGCCCGGGACAGGGACCTACAATGAGCAGTTCTTC
CDR3 protein: CASRPGTGTYNEQFF
V gene: TRBV2
D gene: TRBD1
clone size: NA
J gene: TRBJ2-1

CDR3 DNA: TGCGCCAGCAGCCTCCAAGGGTCTTCGAGCCGGGGCTATGGCTACACCTTC
CDR3 protein: CASSLQGSSSRGYGYTF
V gene: TRBV5-1
D gene: NA
clone size: NA
J gene: TRBJ1-2

CDR3 DNA: TGTGCCACCAGTGAGGGACAGGGCGGCAATCAGCCCCAGCATTTT
CDR3 protein: CATSEGQGGNQPQHF
V gene: TRBV24-1
D gene: TRBD1
clone size: NA
J gene: TRBJ1-5

CDR3 DNA: TGTGCCAGCAGCCCCGGGGGGACAGGGGGTGGCGAGCAGTACTTC
CDR3 protein: CASSPGGTGGGEQYF
V gene: TRBV27
D gene: TRBD1
clone size: NA
J gene: TRBJ2-7

CDR3 DNA: TGTGCCAGCAGCCTCCCGACAGGGGCCGGAGGCACTGAAGCTTTCTTT
CDR3 protein: CASSLPTGAGGTEAFF
V gene: TRBV3-1/TRBV3-2
D gene: TRBD1
clone size: NA
J gene: TRBJ1-1

CDR3 DNA: TGTGCCAGCAGCCAACTAGGCGGGAGTCCAAGGGTCGGGTCCGAGCAGTACTTC
CDR3 protein: CASSQLGGSPRVGSEQYF
V gene: TRBV3-1/TRBV3-2
D gene: TRBD2
clone size: NA
J gene: TRBJ2-7

CDR3 DNA: TGTGCCAGCAGTACCCAGACTAGCGTGGAGACCCAGTACTTC
CDR3 protein: CASSTQTSVETQYF
V gene: TRBV6-2/TRBV6-3
D gene: TRBD2
clone size: NA
J gene: TRBJ2-5

CDR3 DNA: TGTGCCAGCAGTTATAGCAATCAGCCCCAGCATTTT
CDR3 protein: CASSYSNQPQHF
V gene: TRBV2
D gene: NA
clone size: NA
J gene: TRBJ1-5

CDR3 DNA: TGTGCCAGTAGCCTCAGGGTGGAGCCCCAGCATTTT
CDR3 protein: CASSLRVEPQHF
V gene: TRBV19
D gene: NA
clone size: once
J gene: TRBJ1-5

CDR3 DNA: TGCGCCAGCAGCCAAGTCCTCGGCGGGGGGCGGAATGAGCAGTTCTTC
CDR3 protein: CASSQVLGGGRNEQFF
V gene: TRBV4-3
D gene: TRBD2
clone size: once
J gene: TRBJ2-1

CDR3 DNA: TGTGCCAGCAGTTTTAGCGGGAGGGCCGATTACTACAATGAGCAGTTCTTC
CDR3 protein: CASSFSGRADYYNEQFF
V gene: TRBV27
D gene: TRBD2
clone size: NA
J gene: TRBJ2-1

CDR3 DNA: TGTGCCAGCTTAATTGGGGGCACTAGCACAGATACGCAGTATTTT
CDR3 protein: CASLIGGTSTDTQYF
V gene: TRBV28
D gene: NA
clone size: NA
J gene: TRBJ2-3

CDR3 DNA: TGTGCCAGCAGTTTTTTGTTAGGGGGTCCCTATGGCTACACCTTC
CDR3 protein: CASSFLLGGPYGYTF
V gene: TRBV28
D gene: NA
clone size: NA
J gene: TRBJ1-2

CDR3 DNA: TGTGCCTGGAGCCGGGGCGGGAGGGCCACCTATAACGAGCAGTACTTC
CDR3 protein: CAWSRGGRATYNEQYF
V gene: TRBV30
D gene: TRBD2
clone size: NA
J gene: TRBJ2-7

CDR3 DNA: TGTGCCAGCAGCCACCAGTCTTGGGACAGGGTTTCCTATGGCTACACCTTC
CDR3 protein: CASSHQSWDRVSYGYTF
V gene: TRBV3-1/TRBV3-2
D gene: TRBD1
clone size: once
J gene: TRBJ1-2

CDR3 DNA: TGTGCCATTTCCGGGACAGGGGGAACAGAGACCCAGTACTTC
CDR3 protein: CAISGTGGTETQYF
V gene: TRBV10-3
D gene: TRBD1
clone size: NA
J gene: TRBJ2-5

CDR3 DNA: TGTGCCAGCAACTCACCCCCCAGGGCGGCTCGTGAAGCTTTCTTT
CDR3 protein: CASNSPPRAAREAFF
V gene: TRBV28
D gene: NA
clone size: once
J gene: TRBJ1-1

CDR3 DNA: TGTGCCAGCTCACCCCTTGGGGCCAACGTCCTGACTTTC
CDR3 protein: CASSPLGANVLTF
V gene: TRBV18
D gene: NA
clone size: NA
J gene: TRBJ2-6

CDR3 DNA: TGTGCCAGCAGTTTCTACCGGGACAGAAAGAAAGAGACCCAGTACTTC
CDR3 protein: CASSFYRDRKKETQYF
V gene: TRBV27
D gene: TRBD1
clone size: NA
J gene: TRBJ2-5

CDR3 DNA: TGCGCCAGCAGCATGACAGGGGAGATAAGACAGCCCCAGCATTTT
CDR3 protein: CASSMTGEIRQPQHF
V gene: TRBV5-1
D gene: TRBD1
clone size: NA
J gene: TRBJ1-5

CDR3 DNA: TGTGCCAGCCGGGAGCTTCTCTCAACTAATGAAAAACTGTTTTTT
CDR3 protein: CASRELLSTNEKLFF
V gene: TRBV27
D gene: NA
clone size: NA
J gene: TRBJ1-4

CDR3 DNA: TGTGCCAGCAGCTCCGAGCGGGGGGGGTTAATGACCCAGTACTTC
CDR3 protein: CASSSERGGLMTQYF
V gene: TRBV6-2/TRBV6-3
D gene: TRBD2
clone size: NA
J gene: TRBJ2-5

CDR3 DNA: TGTGCTAGCAGTGCCTCGGGAACGATGGACACCGGGGAGCTGTTTTTT
CDR3 protein: CASSASGTMDTGELFF
V gene: TRBV7-7
D gene: NA
clone size: NA
J gene: TRBJ2-2

CDR3 DNA: TGTGCCAGCAGTTCACAGCAGCCCCAGCATTTT
CDR3 protein: CASSSQQPQHF
V gene: TRBV28
D gene: NA
clone size: NA
J gene: TRBJ1-5

CDR3 DNA: TGTGCCATCAGTGATGGGGCAGGGGAGAAAGAGACCCAGTACTTC
CDR3 protein: CAISDGAGEKETQYF
V gene: TRBV10-3
D gene: NA
clone size: NA
J gene: TRBJ2-5

CDR3 DNA: TGTGCCAGCAGCCTCTCCCAGGGGGCGAGAACTTTCTTT
CDR3 protein: CASSLSQGARTFF
V gene: TRBV7-3
D gene: TRBD1
clone size: NA
J gene: TRBJ1-1

CDR3 DNA: TGTGCCAGTAGCACGCCGATCCCCAGGAACACTGAAGCTTTCTTT
CDR3 protein: CASSTPIPRNTEAFF
V gene: TRBV19
D gene: NA
clone size: NA
J gene: TRBJ1-1

CDR3 DNA: TGTGCCAGCAGCTTGGGGACAGGTGGTCACAATGAGCAGTTCTTC
CDR3 protein: CASSLGTGGHNEQFF
V gene: TRBV11-2
D gene: TRBD1
clone size: NA
J gene: TRBJ2-1

CDR3 DNA: TGTGCCAGCAGCTTCGGCAGGGACAAATATGGCTACACCTTC
CDR3 protein: CASSFGRDKYGYTF
V gene: TRBV11-1
D gene: NA
clone size: NA
J gene: TRBJ1-2

CDR3 DNA: TGTGCCAGCAGCTTAGCTTTGACAGTTGATAGCAATCAGCCCCAGCATTTT
CDR3 protein: CASSLALTVDSNQPQHF
V gene: TRBV7-8
D gene: NA
clone size: NA
J gene: TRBJ1-5

CDR3 DNA: TGTGCTAGTGATCAGGGTATGGGCACTGAAGCTTTCTTT
CDR3 protein: CASDQGMGTEAFF
V gene: TRBV12-5
D gene: NA
clone size: NA
J gene: TRBJ1-1

CDR3 DNA: TGTGCCAGCAGCTACGGGGGACAGGGGGCAAGGGGCTACACCTTC
CDR3 protein: CASSYGGQGARGYTF
V gene: TRBV5-4
D gene: TRBD1
clone size: once
J gene: TRBJ1-2

CDR3 DNA: TGTGCCAGCGGAGGACTAGCGGGAGACACCGGGGAGCTATTTTTT
CDR3 protein: CASGGLAGDTGELFF
V gene: TRBV11-2
D gene: TRBD2
clone size: NA
J gene: TRBJ2-2

CDR3 DNA: TGTGCCAGCAGCGAGGGAGTAACAAGCTCTGGAAACACCATATATTTT
CDR3 protein: CASSEGVTSSGNTIYF
V gene: TRBV9
D gene: NA
clone size: once
J gene: TRBJ1-3

CDR3 DNA: TGTGCCAGCAGCCCCACCGCCCAGGGAAACACCATATATTTT
CDR3 protein: CASSPTAQGNTIYF
V gene: TRBV3-1/TRBV3-2
D gene: NA
clone size: NA
J gene: TRBJ1-3

CDR3 DNA: TGTGCCAGCAGCCTCCTCGGGCCAGCGGGGGATGGCTACACCTTC
CDR3 protein: CASSLLGPAGDGYTF
V gene: TRBV3-1/TRBV3-2
D gene: NA
clone size: NA
J gene: TRBJ1-2

CDR3 DNA: TGTGCCAGCAGTCGGGACAGAGCCAAGCAGTTCTTC
CDR3 protein: CASSRDRAKQFF
V gene: TRBV6-5
D gene: TRBD1
clone size: NA
J gene: TRBJ2-1

CDR3 DNA: TGTGCCATCCCGCGGGGGGACAGTGCCCTAGGCGAGCAGTTCTTC
CDR3 protein: CAIPRGDSALGEQFF
V gene: TRBV7-2
D gene: NA
clone size: NA
J gene: TRBJ2-1

CDR3 DNA: TGTGCCAGCAGTTTAGGGGAGGGACGGTTTAATTCACCCCTCCACTTT
CDR3 protein: CASSLGEGRFNSPLHF
V gene: TRBV28
D gene: NA
clone size: NA
J gene: TRBJ1-6